Below are 19 T cell receptor beta chains sequenced from a single sample in a study of cytomegalovirus exposure and HLA in healthy donors. Sequenced by immunoSEQ multiplex PCR; TCRdb stores in-frame clones only, minus some. The table records 200,000 to 250,000 clones, approximately 82% of them present only once. Sequences were obtained from PBMCs. These receptors were taken from a woman aged 18 to 35 in good health and CMV-seronegative.

The rearrangement joins TRBV27 to TRBJ2-1; tentatively, D is TRBD2 (6 bases). V gave up 7 bases and J gave up 7 bases, with 17 bases separating them. CDR3 length: 14 amino acids. CDR1 is MNHEY and CDR2 is SMNVEV in the germline V gene (reference sequence). CDR3 sequence: CASTSQGGRNEQFF. CDR3 nucleotide sequence: TGTGCCAGCACGAGTCAGGGAGGTAGGAATGAGCAGTTCTTC.

This clone was counted only a few times. The rearrangement joins TRBV2 to TRBJ1-5; perhaps TRBD1 as D (5 bases). V was trimmed by 8 bases and J by 0 bases, leaving 8 bases between them. The CDR3 has 13 residues. CDR1 is SNHLY, CDR2 FYNNEI, per germline. CDR3 nucleotides: TGTGCCAGCCAGGGATATAGCAATCAGCCCCAGCATTTT. Protein: CASQGYSNQPQHF. Combining the CDR3 with reference TRBV2 and TRBJ1-5 gives the whole variable domain EPEVTQTPSHQVTQMGQEVILRCVPISNHLYFYWYRQILGQKVEFLVSFYNNEISEKSEIFDDQFSVERPDGSNFTLKIRSTKLEDSAMYFCASQGYSNQPQHFGDGTRLSIL.

The rearrangement uses TRBV19 and TRBJ2-7; D is possibly TRBD2 (6 bases). Germline CDR1 LNHDA, CDR2 SQIVND (reference sequence). The CDR3 consists of 17 residues. The V and J ends lost 1 base and 3 bases respectively, with 19 bases between them. The CDR3 coding sequence is TGTGCCAGTAGTATAGTACATTCGGGGGTAGGAAACTACGAGCAGTACTTC. This translates into CASSIVHSGVGNYEQYF.

This chain uses TRBV6-1 with TRBJ2-1, with a possible D match to TRBD2 (6 bases). V was pared by 2 bases and J by 0 bases, with 11 bases between. Germline loops: CDR1 MNHNS, CDR2 SASEGT. This CDR3 has 16 residues. The CDR3 here is CASSEWGAGSYNEQFF. CDR3 in DNA: TGTGCCAGCAGTGAATGGGGAGCGGGCTCCTACAATGAGCAGTTCTTC.

V and J are TRBV13 and TRBJ2-3; 9 nucleotides align to TRBD2. Germline values: CDR1 PRHDT, CDR2 FYEKMQ (reference sequence). The ends lost 7 bases at V and 2 bases at J; junction bases unmatched: 4. CDR3 length: 14 amino acids. In DNA form, the CDR3 reads TGTGCCAGCAACGAGCGGGGGGCCACAGATACGCAGTATTTT. Protein sequence: CASNERGATDTQYF.

In this sample, this clone turned up a few times. The chain carries TRBV21-1 and TRBJ2-7; the D segment call TRBD2 is taken from the table without a DNA check. TRBV21-1 is reported as a pseudogene. The CDR3 is made up of 16 amino acids. Here the CDR3 reads CASSKEHGGAPYEQYF. The DNA for the CDR3 is TGTGCCAGCAGCAAAGAACATGGCGGGGCACCCTACGAGCAGTACTTC.

This clone has just a few counts. The V gene is TRBV27, the J gene TRBJ1-5; no definite D call. This CDR3 has 12 amino acids. The ends were cut back, 5 bases at V and 1 base at J, with 3 bases in the middle. Germline CDR1 and CDR2: MNHEY and SMNVEV (reference sequence). This chain's CDR3 is CASSGSNQPQHF. The CDR3 coding sequence is TGTGCCAGCAGTGGAAGCAATCAGCCCCAGCATTTT.

This chain joins TRBV19 and TRBJ1-2; unclear D gene. The germline CDR1 and CDR2 sequences are LNHDA and SQIVND (reference sequence). The CDR3 sequence is 14 residues long. V lost 0 bases, J lost 1 base, and 6 bases lay in between. The CDR3 spells CASSIDGFNYGYTF. In DNA, the CDR3 is TGTGCCAGTAGTATAGACGGTTTTAACTATGGCTACACCTTC.

This clone came up once. The CDR3 here is CAWELAGGHEQYF. In nucleotides, the CDR3 is TGTGCCTGGGAGTTAGCAGGAGGCCACGAGCAGTACTTC. This chain uses TRBV30 with TRBJ2-7; a possible D gene is TRBD2 (5 bases). Germline V lookup: CDR1 GTSNPN, CDR2 SVGIG (reference sequence). This CDR3 is built from 13 residues. Trimming left V 5 bases short and J 5 bases short, with 16 bases between.

This chain links TRBV5-1 with TRBJ2-1; 8 bases are shared with TRBD1. V lost 4 bases to trimming and J lost 1 base; unmatched junction nucleotides: 4. This CDR3 region has 15 residues. The germline V gene has CDR1 SGHRS and CDR2 YFSETQ. CDR3 sequence (DNA): TGCGCCAGCAGCGGCGGACAGGGATCCTACAATGAGCAGTTCTTC. Translation gives CASSGGQGSYNEQFF.

Comments on this clone: Different DNA sequences within this sample yield the same CDR3. This chain connects TRBV6-5 to TRBJ2-2; perhaps D is TRBD1 or TRBD2 (6 bases each). The germline V gene has CDR1 MNHEY and CDR2 SVGAGI. With 5 bases removed from V and 5 bases from J, the gap between germline ends came to 12 bases. This CDR3 spans 14 amino acids. CDR3 nucleotide sequence: TGTGCCAGCAGTCCTGGAGGGGGAACCGGGGAGCTGTTTTTT. This sequence encodes CASSPGGGTGELFF.

The chain uses TRBV2 and TRBJ2-7; TRBD1 agrees at 8 bases. Unmatched junction bases numbered 5, after V lost 7 bases and J lost 0 bases. This CDR3 is 14 amino acids long. The V gene's germline CDR1 is SNHLY and CDR2 FYNNEI. CDR3 loop: CASNDGQGSYEQYF. CDR3 bases: TGTGCCAGCAACGACGGACAGGGCTCCTACGAGCAGTACTTC.

The chain joins TRBV4-1 to TRBJ1-4, with TRBD1 matching 8 bases. V gave up 4 bases and J gave up 5 bases; unmatched junction bases: 6. The CDR3 consists of 15 residues. Germline V lookup: CDR1 MGHRA, CDR2 YSYEKL. The CDR3 reads CASSRKQGGNEKLFF. The CDR3 nucleotides are TGCGCCAGCAGCCGGAAACAGGGGGGAAATGAAAAACTGTTTTTT.

The V call is TRBV29-1, the J call TRBJ1-5, with D unresolved. The CDR3 extends over 14 amino acids. The germline gives CDR1 SQVTM, CDR2 ANQGSEA. The V and J ends lost 4 bases and 7 bases respectively, with 17 bases between them. CDR3 sequence reads: CSVAFSGPAQPQHF. The CDR3 DNA reads TGCAGCGTTGCGTTCTCCGGGCCGGCCCAGCCCCAGCATTTT. Full variable domain (outside the CDR3, taken from reference TRBV29-1 and TRBJ1-5): SAVISQKPSRDICQRGTSLTIQCQVDSQVTMMFWYRQQPGQSLTLIATANQGSEATYESGFVIDKFPISRPNLTFSTLTVSNMSPEDSSIYLCSVAFSGPAQPQHFGDGTRLSIL.

CDR3 nucleotide sequence: TGCAGCGTTGACCCCAAAAGTCTAAACAGTATGCATGGCTACACCTTC. Protein: CSVDPKSLNSMHGYTF. The chain has TRBV29-1 and TRBJ1-2; D is unclear. This CDR3 comprises 16 residues. Germline-derived CDR1 and CDR2 are SQVTM and ANQGSEA. Trimming removed 3 bases at V and 6 bases at J, with 23 bases between. The variable domain in full, completed from reference TRBV29-1 and TRBJ1-2, reads SAVISQKPSRDICQRGTSLTIQCQVDSQVTMMFWYRQQPGQSLTLIATANQGSEATYESGFVIDKFPISRPNLTFSTLTVSNMSPEDSSIYLCSVDPKSLNSMHGYTFGSGTRLTVV.

The V and J genes are TRBV15 and TRBJ1-3; D is unclear. This CDR3 region has 14 residues. The V end was cut by 4 bases, the J end by 2 bases, with 9 bases between. From germline, CDR1 is LNHNV and CDR2 YYDKDF (reference sequence). The CDR3: CATSNWKAGNTIYF. In nucleotides, the CDR3 is TGTGCCACCAGCAATTGGAAGGCTGGAAACACCATATATTTT.

The rearrangement links TRBV18 to TRBJ2-3, with D perhaps assigned TRBD1 or TRBD2 (5 bases each). In germline, CDR1 is KGHSH, CDR2 LQKENI. The CDR3 spans 16 residues. Deletions cut 5 bases from V and 2 bases from J, with 17 bases between. Written as DNA, the CDR3 is TGTGCCAGCTCAACTGGGGGTACGATTCCCACAGATACGCAGTATTTT. It codes for CASSTGGTIPTDTQYF.

The rearrangement links TRBV27 to TRBJ2-1; D gene ambiguous. The CDR3 consists of 11 residues. From germline, CDR1 is MNHEY and CDR2 SMNVEV (reference sequence). V lost 9 bases and J lost 6, with 9 bases in between. CDR3 DNA sequence: TGTGCCAGTCATTATTTCAATGAGCAGTTCTTC. Encoded protein: CASHYFNEQFF.

The J gene is TRBJ1-5, the V gene TRBV2; D not certain. This CDR3 has 14 amino acids. The V gene's germline CDR1 is SNHLY and CDR2 FYNNEI. The V gene lost 5 bases and the J gene lost 0 bases, with 8 bases spanning the gap. CDR3 coding DNA: TGTGCCAGCAGTCTCATTGTTAGCAATCAGCCCCAGCATTTT. This encodes CASSLIVSNQPQHF.